The 17 T cell receptor beta chains below all came from one sample that was sequenced in a study of control samples from healthy donors and cancer patients (dated by TCRdb to about 2020). Library preparation used the immunoSEQ multiplex PCR assay. TCRdb mirrors the immuneACCESS table, restricted to in-frame sequences. Some clones are absent from its copies; in checked studies, under half trace to an unresolved V gene, and the reason for the others is unknown. The sample table shows 60,000 to 75,000 clones, and about 89% are seen once. The leading ten clones occupy approximately 2.1% of the sample. What was sequenced was PBMCs. The receptors were sampled from a woman between 45 and 60 years old with head and neck cancer.

The J gene is TRBJ2-7, the V gene TRBV2; no definite D call. V was cut by 6 bases and J by 0 bases, with 6 bases left in between. The CDR3 extends over 12 amino acids. Germline loops: CDR1 SNHLY, CDR2 FYNNEI. CDR3 DNA: TGTGCCAGCAGCTACAGCTCCTACGAGCAGTACTTC. The encoded protein is CASSYSSYEQYF.

This clone was found a few times. The chain combines TRBV6-5 with TRBJ2-1; a possible D gene is TRBD1 (6 bases). Trimming stripped 10 bases from V and 5 bases from J, with 12 bases between. Germline CDR1 and CDR2: MNHEY and SVGAGI. The CDR3 has 12 amino acids. CDR3 DNA: TGTGCCACCCGACACAGGGACAATGAGCAGTTCTTC. This sequence encodes CATRHRDNEQFF.

The CDR3 loop reads CASSLEGQGAHIQYF. CDR3 DNA sequence: TGTGCCAGCAGCTTGGAGGGACAGGGAGCGCACATTCAGTACTTC. This rearrangement joins TRBV5-4 to TRBJ2-4; 9 bases line up with TRBD1. The germline V gene encodes CDR1 SGHNT and CDR2 YYREEE (reference sequence). The V and J ends lost 0 bases and 8 bases, in that order; junction bases with no gene match: 6. The CDR3 extends over 15 amino acids.

CDR3 protein: CASSLGGRAADTQYF. As DNA, the CDR3 is TGTGCCAGCAGCCTGGGGGGGAGGGCTGCAGATACGCAGTATTTT. The genes are TRBV6-5 and TRBJ2-3, with 7 bases fitting TRBD2. CDR1 and CDR2 (germline): MNHEY, SVGAGI. This CDR3 region has 15 residues. V lost 6 bases and J lost 4; bases outside the gene matches: 10.

This chain joins TRBV7-2 and TRBJ1-1; D is possibly TRBD1 (5 bases). Trimming pared 1 base from V and 3 bases from J, leaving 12 bases between. The germline V gene has CDR1 SGHTA and CDR2 FQGNSA. CDR3 length: 15 residues. The CDR3 reads CASSLDWVGDTEAFF. CDR3 nucleotide sequence: TGTGCCAGCAGCTTAGATTGGGTAGGGGACACTGAAGCTTTCTTT.

The gene calls are TRBV19 and TRBJ1-1; no firm D call. The CDR3 has 14 residues. The ends were cut back, 5 bases at V and 4 bases at J, with 14 bases in the middle. In germline, CDR1 is LNHDA, CDR2 SQIVND (reference sequence). DNA of the CDR3: TGTGCCAGTAGTTTTCCGGTTTGGGGCACTGAAGCTTTCTTT. It specifies CASSFPVWGTEAFF.

V gene TRBV19 combines with J gene TRBJ2-2, with 11 bases aligning to TRBD1. Trimming removed 7 bases from V and 4 bases from J; junction bases left unmatched: 5. This CDR3 region has 15 residues. Germline-derived CDR1 and CDR2 are LNHDA and SQIVND (reference sequence). As DNA, the CDR3 is TGTGCCAGTATAGGGGGACAGGGGGTCACCGGGGAGCTGTTTTTT. This codes for CASIGGQGVTGELFF.

The gene calls are TRBV9 and TRBJ2-3; unclear D gene. The germline V gene encodes CDR1 SGDLS and CDR2 YYNGEE. V dropped 0 bases and J dropped 1 base, with 9 bases sitting between them. This CDR3 has 15 residues. CDR3 amino acids: CASSVARARTDTQYF. The CDR3 coding sequence is TGTGCCAGCAGCGTAGCAAGGGCCCGCACAGATACGCAGTATTTT. Full variable domain (rest looked up from reference TRBV9 and TRBJ2-3): DSGVTQTPKHLITATGQRVTLRCSPRSGDLSVYWYQQSLDQGLQFLIQYYNGEERAKGNILERFSAQQFPDLHSELNLSSLELGDSALYFCASSVARARTDTQYFGPGTRLTVL.

This clone was counted a few times. V and J are TRBV19 and TRBJ2-4; 8 nucleotides match TRBD1. The junction had 6 bases not matched to a gene; V was cut back by 4 bases and J by 1 base. This CDR3 is 16 amino acids long. The germline gives CDR1 LNHDA, CDR2 SQIVND (reference sequence). The DNA for the CDR3 is TGTGCCAGTAGTAATCATCAGGGGGCGGCCAAAAACATTCAGTACTTC. It codes for CASSNHQGAAKNIQYF. Drawing the rest from reference TRBV19 and TRBJ2-4, the complete variable domain is DGGITQSPKYLFRKEGQNVTLSCEQNLNHDAMYWYRQDPGQGLRLIYYSQIVNDFQKGDIAEGYSVSREKKESFPLTVTSAQKNPTAFYLCASSNHQGAAKNIQYFGAGTRLSVL.

CDR3 protein: CASSLSSSGELFF. DNA for the CDR3: TGTGCCAGCAGCTTATCGTCCTCCGGGGAGCTGTTTTTT. The V gene is TRBV7-3, the J gene TRBJ2-2; D uncertain. V lost 2 bases, J lost 6 bases, and 7 bases lay in between. This CDR3 region has 13 residues. Germline V CDR1 and CDR2: SGHTA, FQGTGA. Looking up the rest from reference TRBV7-3 and TRBJ2-2 gives the full variable domain: GAGVSQTPSNKVTEKGKYVELRCDPISGHTALYWYRQSLGQGPEFLIYFQGTGAADDSGLPNDRFFAVRPEGSVSTLKIQRTERGDSAVYLCASSLSSSGELFFGEGSRLTVL.

This chain joins TRBV6-5 and TRBJ2-1, with 12 bases fitting TRBD2. Per germline, CDR1 MNHEY and CDR2 SVGAGI. The CDR3 has 15 residues. V lost 4 bases, J lost 4 bases, and 2 bases stayed unmatched. In DNA, the CDR3 is TGTGCCAGCAGTTCGACTAGCGGGGGTTACAATGAGCAGTTCTTC. Its protein is CASSSTSGGYNEQFF.

The rearrangement joins TRBV27 to TRBJ2-7, with 9 positions matching TRBD2. V lost 6 bases and J lost 0; bases outside the gene matches: 9. This CDR3 has 16 residues. The germline CDR1 and CDR2 sequences are MNHEY and SMNVEV (reference sequence). The DNA for the CDR3 is TGTGCCAGCAGCCTCGCTAGCGGGGTACCCTCCTACGAGCAGTACTTC. This codes for CASSLASGVPSYEQYF.

The chain employs TRBV2 and TRBJ1-2; the D is unclear. The germline V gene has CDR1 SNHLY and CDR2 FYNNEI. Trimming shortened V by 2 bases and J by 7 bases, and 8 bases separated the two germline ends. The CDR3 is 12 amino acids. CDR3 bases: TGTGCCAGCAGTGAATCGCGGGGTGGCTACACCTTC. Translating it yields CASSESRGGYTF.

V and J are TRBV18 and TRBJ1-1; D not certain. CDR1 is KGHSH and CDR2 is LQKENI in the germline V gene. The V gene lost 1 base and the J gene lost 0 bases, with 12 bases spanning the gap. The CDR3 is 16 amino acids. CDR3 DNA: TGTGCCAGCTCACCACTCAGGCCTAGCCTGAACACTGAAGCTTTCTTT. Protein sequence: CASSPLRPSLNTEAFF. The variable domain in full, completed from reference TRBV18 and TRBJ1-1, reads NAGVMQNPRHLVRRRGQEARLRCSPMKGHSHVYWYRQLPEEGLKFMVYLQKENIIDESGMPKERFSAEFPKEGPSILRIQQVVRGDSAAYFCASSPLRPSLNTEAFFGQGTRLTVV.

The CDR3 here is CASSLGLAGGQETQYF. The CDR3 DNA reads as TGTGCCAGCAGTCTTGGACTAGCGGGGGGTCAAGAGACCCAGTACTTC. V is TRBV6-6 and J is TRBJ2-5; 14 bases fit TRBD2. Germline V lookup: CDR1 MNHNY, CDR2 SVGAGI (reference sequence). The V gene end was trimmed by 5 bases and the J gene end by 2 bases; junction bases not matched to a gene: 4. The CDR3 has 16 amino acids.

This clone turned up a few times. Other DNA sequences in the same sample also yield this CDR3. This chain joins TRBV7-2 and TRBJ1-2; 8 nucleotides line up with TRBD1. J gave up 3 bases and V 5 bases, and 5 bases lay outside the gene matches. The germline V gene has CDR1 SGHTA and CDR2 FQGNSA. The CDR3 sequence is 14 residues long. The CDR3 DNA sequence: TGTGCCAGCAGCCCGCCGGACAGGGACTATGGCTACACCTTC. Translated: CASSPPDRDYGYTF.

This rearrangement joins TRBV6-5 to TRBJ1-4, with D uncertain. V lost 5 bases to trimming and J lost 6 bases, with 13 bases between them. The CDR3 covers 14 residues. Germline lookup yields CDR1 MNHEY and CDR2 SVGAGI. The CDR3 sequence is CASSLSPGHEKLFF. Here the CDR3 DNA reads TGTGCCAGCAGTCTCTCACCGGGCCATGAAAAACTGTTTTTT.